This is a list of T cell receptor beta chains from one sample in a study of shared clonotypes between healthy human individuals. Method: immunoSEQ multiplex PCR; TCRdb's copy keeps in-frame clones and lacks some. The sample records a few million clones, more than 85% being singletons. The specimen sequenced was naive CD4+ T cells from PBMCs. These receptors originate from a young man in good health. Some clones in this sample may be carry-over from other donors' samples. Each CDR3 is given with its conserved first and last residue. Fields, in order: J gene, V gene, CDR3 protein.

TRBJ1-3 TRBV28 CASRPSGGEGNTIYF
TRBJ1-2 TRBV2 CASSEPNGYTF
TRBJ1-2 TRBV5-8 CASSLDRYGYTF
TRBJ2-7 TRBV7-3 CASSLVPNSYEQYF
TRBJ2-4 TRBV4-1 CASSQAGWGDAKNIQYF
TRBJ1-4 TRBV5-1 CASSLEGGTNEKLFF
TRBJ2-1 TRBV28 CASSPYPGLAGGPSSYNEQFF
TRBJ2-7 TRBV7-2 CASSLRTSVYEQYF
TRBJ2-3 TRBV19 CASSMLLAGDTDTQYF
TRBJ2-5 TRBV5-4 CASSPPGSQETQYF
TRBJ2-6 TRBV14 CASRPRGSGANVLTF
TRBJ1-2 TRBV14 CASSHPLGQGFYGYTF
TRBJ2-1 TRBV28 CASSLTPSGIPYNEQFF
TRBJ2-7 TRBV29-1 CSVEDSGRGEQYF
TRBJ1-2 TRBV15 CATSRDVPGNGYTF
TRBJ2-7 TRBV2 CASSEDVAWSYEQYF
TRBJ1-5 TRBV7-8 CASSPKLWQGPTGNQPQHF
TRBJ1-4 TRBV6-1 CASSVGSNNEKLFF
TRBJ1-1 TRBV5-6 CASSLRSHRNTEAFF
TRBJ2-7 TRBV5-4 CASSRIAGGFHEQYF
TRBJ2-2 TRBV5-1 CASRMSARDTGELFF
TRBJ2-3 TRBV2 CASWGDSTDTQYF
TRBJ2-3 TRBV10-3 CAISETRTTDTQYF
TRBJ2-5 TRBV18 CATQGTEETQYF
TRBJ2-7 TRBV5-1 CASSLAGGTYEQYF
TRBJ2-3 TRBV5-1 CASSLVGTWSTDTQYF
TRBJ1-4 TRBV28 CASRQGNEKLFF
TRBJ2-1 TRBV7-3 CASSPSAHNEQFF
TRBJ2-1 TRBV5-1 CASSLANQGPNEQFF
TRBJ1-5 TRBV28 CASKLGGADQPQHF
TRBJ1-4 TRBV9 CASSTRHSTNEKLFF
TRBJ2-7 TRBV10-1 CASSESNRFNEQYF
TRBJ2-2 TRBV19 CASSIARTSGYTGELFF